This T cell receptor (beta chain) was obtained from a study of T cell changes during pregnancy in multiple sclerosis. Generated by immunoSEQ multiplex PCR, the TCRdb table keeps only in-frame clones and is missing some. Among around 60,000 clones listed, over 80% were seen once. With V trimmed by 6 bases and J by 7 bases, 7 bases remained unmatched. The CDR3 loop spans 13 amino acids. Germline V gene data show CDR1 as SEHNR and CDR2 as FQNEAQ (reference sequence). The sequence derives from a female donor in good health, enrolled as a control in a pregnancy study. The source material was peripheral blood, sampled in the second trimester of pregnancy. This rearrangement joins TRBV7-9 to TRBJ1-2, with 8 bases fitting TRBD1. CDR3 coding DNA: TGTGCCAGCAGTTGGGACAGGCTCGGTGGCTACACCTTC. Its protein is CASSWDRLGGYTF.